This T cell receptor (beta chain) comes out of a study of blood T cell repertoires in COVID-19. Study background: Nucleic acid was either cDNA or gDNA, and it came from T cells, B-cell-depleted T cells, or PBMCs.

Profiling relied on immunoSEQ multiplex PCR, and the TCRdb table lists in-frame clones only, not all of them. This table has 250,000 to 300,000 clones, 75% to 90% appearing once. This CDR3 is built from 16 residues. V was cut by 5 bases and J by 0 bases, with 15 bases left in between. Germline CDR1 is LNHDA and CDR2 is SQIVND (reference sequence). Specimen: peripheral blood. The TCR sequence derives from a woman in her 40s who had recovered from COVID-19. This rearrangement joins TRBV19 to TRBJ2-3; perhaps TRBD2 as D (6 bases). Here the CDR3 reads CASSPSSASSTDTQYF. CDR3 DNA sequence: TGTGCCAGTAGTCCATCTAGCGCTTCTAGCACAGATACGCAGTATTTT.